This T cell receptor (beta chain) was sequenced during a study of CD8 T cells in Susac syndrome. Random hexamers were used to reverse transcribe roughly 0.45 to 1 ug of RNA. Multiplex immunoSEQ PCR targeted 54 Vbeta and 13 Jbeta TCR beta segments. TCRdb processed the immunoSEQ multiplex PCR reads anew with MiXCR; each CDR3 protein has one entry. The sample yields about 200,000 distinct CDR3 sequences, about 94% seen once. The multiple sclerosis controls were treatment-naive patients, and their relapsing-remitting disease was stable or active. The specimen sequenced was CD4+ T cells from PBMCs. This clonotype was sampled from a human donor with multiple sclerosis.

The CDR3 loop reads CASSLAVWYGYTF. DNA of the CDR3: TGTGCCAGCAGTTTAGCGGTGTGGTATGGCTACACCTTC. The chain carries TRBV12-3 or TRBV12-4 and TRBJ1-2; D is uncertain. V was clipped by 0 bases and J by 5 bases, with 7 bases between them. This CDR3 spans 13 amino acids.